The 7 T cell receptor beta chains below were found in one sample sequenced in a study of T cell changes during pregnancy in multiple sclerosis. This table comes from immunoSEQ multiplex PCR, and its TCRdb copy is limited to in-frame clones, with some not included. The sample shows 80,000 to 100,000 clones, 85% to 95% of them seen only once. This specimen consisted of peripheral blood, obtained in the first trimester of pregnancy. These receptors came from a female donor with multiple sclerosis, enrolled in a pregnancy study.

CDR3 nucleotides: TGTGCCAGCAGCGTTTACGGTGGGCCCCAGCATTTT. It specifies CASSVYGGPQHF. The chain has TRBV5-4 and TRBJ1-5, with D hard to call. This CDR3 has 12 amino acids. Germline V gene data show CDR1 as SGHNT and CDR2 as YYREEE (reference sequence). V was clipped by 4 bases and J by 9 bases, with 11 bases between them.

The J gene is TRBJ2-1, the V gene TRBV29-1; D ambiguous. Trimming stripped 7 bases from V and 6 bases from J, with 10 bases between. The CDR3 extends over 11 amino acids. In germline, CDR1 is SQVTM, CDR2 ANQGSEA. The CDR3 bases are TGCAGCGCCGCTCTATCCAATGAGCAGTTCTTC. Translating it yields CSAALSNEQFF.

This chain's CDR3 is CASSAGGTTNQPQHF. The CDR3 coding sequence is TGTGCCAGCAGCGCCGGGGGTACAACCAATCAGCCCCAGCATTTT. The chain joins TRBV13 to TRBJ1-5; the D gene is possibly TRBD1 (5 bases). The CDR3 runs 15 residues. Per germline, CDR1 PRHDT and CDR2 FYEKMQ (reference sequence). The V end lost 5 bases, the J end lost 3 bases, and 14 bases lay between the germline ends.

This chain uses TRBV5-6 with TRBJ1-2; D perhaps matches TRBD1 (5 bases). Germline lookup yields CDR1 SGHDT and CDR2 YYEEEE. V lost 1 base and J 0 bases, leaving 13 bases between the germline ends. The CDR3 covers 16 residues. CDR3 protein: CASSLSSDSTNYGYTF. In nucleotides, the CDR3 is TGTGCCAGCAGCTTGTCGTCCGACAGTACTAACTATGGCTACACCTTC. Filled out from reference TRBV5-6 and TRBJ1-2, the complete variable domain reads DAGVTQSPTHLIKTRGQQVTLRCSPKSGHDTVSWYQQALGQGPQFIFQYYEEEERQRGNFPDRFSGHQFPNYSSELNVNALLLGDSALYLCASSLSSDSTNYGYTFGSGTRLTVV.

The J gene is TRBJ2-7, the V gene TRBV7-2; no reliable D call. The CDR3 runs 11 residues. Germline loops: CDR1 SGHTA, CDR2 FQGNSA. Trimming left V 5 bases short and J 4 bases short, with 6 bases between. The CDR3 region has the DNA TGTGCCAGCAGCAACCAGTACGAGCAGTACTTC. Protein: CASSNQYEQYF.

The chain joins TRBV27 to TRBJ2-1; the D gene is possibly TRBD1 (6 bases). V lost 4 bases and J lost 10, with 14 bases in between. Germline V gives CDR1 MNHEY, CDR2 SMNVEV (reference sequence). The CDR3 sequence is 13 residues long. As DNA, the CDR3 is TGTGCCAGCAGTTGGGGACCAGGGGACGAGCAGTTCTTC. It yields the protein CASSWGPGDEQFF.

V is TRBV2 and J is TRBJ2-7, with 11 nucleotides matching TRBD2. Germline-derived CDR1 and CDR2 are SNHLY and FYNNEI. Losses at the gene ends were 1 base for V and 2 bases for J; bases not matched to a gene: 7. The length of the CDR3 is 17 residues. In nucleotides, the CDR3 is TGTGCCAGCAGTGAAGGGCGAGCGACTAGCGGGACCTACGAGCAGTACTTC. Protein: CASSEGRATSGTYEQYF. Using reference TRBV2 and TRBJ2-7 for the parts outside the CDR3, the full variable domain is EPEVTQTPSHQVTQMGQEVILRCVPISNHLYFYWYRQILGQKVEFLVSFYNNEISEKSEIFDDQFSVERPDGSNFTLKIRSTKLEDSAMYFCASSEGRATSGTYEQYFGPGTRLTVT.